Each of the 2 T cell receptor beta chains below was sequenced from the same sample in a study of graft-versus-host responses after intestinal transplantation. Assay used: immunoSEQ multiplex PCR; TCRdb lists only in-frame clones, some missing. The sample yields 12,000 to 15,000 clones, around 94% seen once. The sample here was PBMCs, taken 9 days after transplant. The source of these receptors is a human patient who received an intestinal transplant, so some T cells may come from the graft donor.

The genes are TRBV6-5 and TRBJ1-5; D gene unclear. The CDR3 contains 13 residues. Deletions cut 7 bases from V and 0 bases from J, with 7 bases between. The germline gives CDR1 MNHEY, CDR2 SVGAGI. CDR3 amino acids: CASIQYSNQPQHF. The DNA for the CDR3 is TGTGCCAGCATACAGTATAGCAATCAGCCCCAGCATTTT.

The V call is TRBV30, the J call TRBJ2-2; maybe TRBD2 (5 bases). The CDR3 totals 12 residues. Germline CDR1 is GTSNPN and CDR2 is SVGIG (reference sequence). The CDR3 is CARRSGTGELFF. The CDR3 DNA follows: TGTGCAAGGAGGTCGGGAACCGGGGAGCTGTTTTTT.